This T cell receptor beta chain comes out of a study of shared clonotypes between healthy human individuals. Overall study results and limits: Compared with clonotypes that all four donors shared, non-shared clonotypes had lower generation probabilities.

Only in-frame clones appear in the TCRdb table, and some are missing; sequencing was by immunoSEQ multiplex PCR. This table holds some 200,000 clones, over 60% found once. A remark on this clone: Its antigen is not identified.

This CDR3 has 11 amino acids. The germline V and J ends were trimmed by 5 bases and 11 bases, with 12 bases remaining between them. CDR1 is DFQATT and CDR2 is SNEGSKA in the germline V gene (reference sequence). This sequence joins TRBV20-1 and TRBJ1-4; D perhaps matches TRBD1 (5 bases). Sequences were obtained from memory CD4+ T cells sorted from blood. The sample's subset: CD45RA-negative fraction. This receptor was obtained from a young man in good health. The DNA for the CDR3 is TGCAGTGCTGCAGACAGCCCGAAACTGTTTTTT. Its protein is CSAADSPKLFF.